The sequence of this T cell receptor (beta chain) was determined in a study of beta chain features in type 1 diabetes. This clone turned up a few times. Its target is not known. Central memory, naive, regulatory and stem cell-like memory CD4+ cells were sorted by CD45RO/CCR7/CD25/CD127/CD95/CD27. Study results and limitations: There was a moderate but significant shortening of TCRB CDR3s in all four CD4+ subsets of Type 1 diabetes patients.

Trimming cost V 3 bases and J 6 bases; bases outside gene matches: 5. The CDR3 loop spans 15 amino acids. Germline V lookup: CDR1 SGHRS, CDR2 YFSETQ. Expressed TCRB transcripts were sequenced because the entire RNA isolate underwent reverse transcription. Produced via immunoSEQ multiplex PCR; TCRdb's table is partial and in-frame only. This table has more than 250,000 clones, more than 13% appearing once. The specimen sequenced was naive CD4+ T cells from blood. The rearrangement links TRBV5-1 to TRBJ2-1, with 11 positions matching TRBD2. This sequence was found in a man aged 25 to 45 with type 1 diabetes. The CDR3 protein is CASSSLAGAANEQFF. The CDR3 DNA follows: TGCGCCAGCAGCTCACTAGCGGGAGCAGCCAATGAGCAGTTCTTC.